These 19 T cell receptor beta chains share one sample of origin, sequenced in a study of blood T cells in healthy people across ages. Primed by a sample-barcoded 5' primer and a J-beta primer mix, a second PCR proceeded for about 7 to 11 cycles. TCRdb used MiXCR to reprocess the 5' RACE reads, holding one entry per CDR3 protein. The sample has 700,000 to 1,000,000 distinct CDR3 sequences; roughly 44% are singletons. The sequenced sample was blood. The receptor source for this set is a man in his 60s in good health.

The chain employs TRBV24-1 and TRBJ2-1, with 7 bases matching TRBD2. Germline V lookup: CDR1 KGHDR, CDR2 SFDVKD. V lost 6 bases, J lost 0 bases, and 4 bases stayed unmatched. The CDR3 contains 15 residues. The chain's CDR3 is CATSPGGASYNEQFF. The CDR3 nucleotides are TGTGCCACCAGTCCGGGGGGAGCCTCCTACAATGAGCAGTTCTTC.

This clonotype was observed a handful of times. The rearrangement joins TRBV27 to TRBJ2-7; D remains ambiguous. V lost 2 bases to trimming and J lost 2 bases, with 10 bases between them. The CDR3 is made up of 14 amino acids. The germline gives CDR1 MNHEY, CDR2 SMNVEV (reference sequence). This CDR3 is CASSLMGLAYEQYF. Written as DNA, the CDR3 is TGTGCCAGCAGTTTAATGGGCCTAGCCTACGAGCAGTACTTC.

This clonotype was seen only a few times. The chain is built from TRBV20-1 and TRBJ2-3; TRBD2 is a possible D gene (6 bases). V shed 5 bases and J shed 4 bases, with 16 bases lying between them. The CDR3 contains 14 residues. Germline V CDR1 and CDR2: DFQATT, SNEGSKA (reference sequence). Here the CDR3 DNA reads TGCAGTGCTCGGGACTCTTCGGGTGCAGATACGCAGTATTTT. Amino acids: CSARDSSGADTQYF.

The chain carries TRBV6-5 and TRBJ2-6; D is undetermined. Trimming pared 5 bases from V and 4 bases from J, leaving 15 bases between. This CDR3 has 16 amino acids. Germline V gene lookup returns CDR1 MNHEY and CDR2 SVGAGI. Written as DNA, the CDR3 is TGTGCCAGCAGTCATCTAGACTCAGAGGGGGCCAACGTCCTGACTTTC. The encoded protein is CASSHLDSEGANVLTF.

V and J are TRBV5-4 and TRBJ2-3; 8 positions agree with TRBD2. Germline CDR1 reads SGHNT; CDR2 reads YYREEE (reference sequence). V was clipped by 7 bases and J by 2 bases; unmatched bases: 3. CDR3 length: 13 residues. Written as DNA, the CDR3 is TGTGCCAGCCAGCGGGGGCTCACAGATACGCAGTATTTT. Amino acid sequence: CASQRGLTDTQYF.

The table lists this clonotype with a few counts. The genes are TRBV27 and TRBJ2-7; 12 nucleotides agree with TRBD1. V lost 5 bases, J lost 5 bases, and 7 bases stayed unmatched. Germline values: CDR1 MNHEY, CDR2 SMNVEV (reference sequence). This CDR3 is built from 15 residues. The CDR3 nucleotides are TGTGCCAGCAGTGATTCCGGGACAGGGGGCCACGAGCAGTACTTC. Its protein is CASSDSGTGGHEQYF.

The V and J genes are TRBV12-3 or TRBV12-4 and TRBJ1-1; D ambiguous. The CDR3 length is 13 residues. V lost 5 bases, J lost 3 bases, and 10 bases lay in between. CDR3 bases: TGTGCCAGCAGTGCCCAGGAATACACTGAAGCTTTCTTT. Encoded protein: CASSAQEYTEAFF.

This clonotype has just a few counts. The rearrangement uses TRBV27 and TRBJ2-3; D may be TRBD1 (5 bases). Germline V gene lookup returns CDR1 MNHEY and CDR2 SMNVEV (reference sequence). CDR3 length: 13 amino acids. V shed 7 bases and J shed 3 bases, with 11 bases lying between them. CDR3 bases: TGTGCCAGCACACGTCAGGGAACAGATACGCAGTATTTT. It yields the protein CASTRQGTDTQYF.

This clonotype has a handful of counts. The gene calls are TRBV2 and TRBJ2-3; 8 bases line up with TRBD1. The germline V gene has CDR1 SNHLY and CDR2 FYNNEI. This CDR3 has 13 residues. Germline trimming cut 6 bases from V and 6 bases from J; bases unmatched to any gene: 5. CDR3 region: CASRWGTGDTQYF. In nucleotides, the CDR3 is TGTGCCAGCAGGTGGGGGACAGGTGATACGCAGTATTTT.

The chain's CDR3 is CASTEGESYNSPLHF. The CDR3 DNA sequence: TGTGCCAGCACCGAGGGGGAATCCTATAATTCACCCCTCCACTTT. This chain uses TRBV12-3 or TRBV12-4 with TRBJ1-6; maybe TRBD1 (6 bases). The CDR3 has 15 amino acids. Trimming removed 7 bases from V and 1 base from J, with 11 bases in between.

CDR3 region: CASSGALSYEQYF. In DNA form, the CDR3 reads TGTGCCAGCAGCGGGGCCTTATCCTACGAGCAGTACTTC. The genes are TRBV13 and TRBJ2-7; D is perhaps TRBD1 (5 bases). Germline V CDR1 and CDR2: PRHDT, FYEKMQ (reference sequence). CDR3 length equals 13 residues. V lost 5 bases to trimming and J lost 1 base, with 9 bases between them.

CDR3 DNA: TGTGCCAGCCAAGAAACAGGGGCCACTGAAGCTTTCTTT. It codes for CASQETGATEAFF. The V gene is TRBV7-8, the J gene TRBJ1-1; TRBD1 aligns across 7 bases. With V trimmed by 8 bases and J by 4 bases, 7 bases remained unmatched. The CDR3 spans 13 residues. Germline CDR1 reads SGHVS; CDR2 reads FQNEAQ. The full variable domain, with the rest looked up from reference TRBV7-8 and TRBJ1-1, is GAGVSQSPRYKVAKRGQDVALRCDPISGHVSLFWYQQALGQGPEFLTYFQNEAQLDKSGLPSDRFFAERPEGSVSTLKIQRTQQEDSAVYLCASQETGATEAFFGQGTRLTVV.

This clonotype was seen only a few times. The chain is built from TRBV5-6 and TRBJ2-1, with 9 bases that match TRBD2. The CDR3 is made up of 18 amino acids. Germline V gene sequence: CDR1 SGHDT, CDR2 YYEEEE. Trimming removed 0 bases from V and 0 bases from J; junction bases left unmatched: 7. In nucleotides, the CDR3 is TGTGCCAGCAGCTTGGGGGCTAGCGGGGTGAGCTCCTACAATGAGCAGTTCTTC. It translates to CASSLGASGVSSYNEQFF.

Ten or more counts support this clonotype. The chain links TRBV4-1 to TRBJ2-7; perhaps D is TRBD1 or TRBD2 (5 bases each). Germline-derived CDR1 and CDR2 are MGHRA and YSYEKL. V was trimmed by 0 bases and J by 6 bases, leaving 15 bases between them. This CDR3 region has 15 residues. CDR3 DNA: TGCGCCAGCAGCCAAGATGGGACCGGCCTCTCCGAGCAGTACTTC. Its protein product is CASSQDGTGLSEQYF.

The J gene is TRBJ2-5, the V gene TRBV21-1; the table's D gene call, TRBD1, was not cross checked with the DNA. The J call may be faulty, since TRBJ2-7 better matches the DNA end. TRBV21-1 is a pseudogene locus. This CDR3 is 16 amino acids long. CDR3 region: CASSPQKRDRGREQYF. For the CDR3, the DNA is TGTGCCAGCAGCCCCCAAAAACGGGACAGGGGGCGCGAGCAGTACTTC.

The chain uses TRBV4-1 and TRBJ2-7, with D tentatively TRBD1 (5 bases). CDR1 and CDR2 from the germline V gene are MGHRA and YSYEKL. Trimming cost V 4 bases and J 3 bases, with 19 bases left between them. The CDR3 contains 16 residues. The chain's CDR3 is CASSPDSFVSIYEQYF. CDR3 coding DNA: TGCGCCAGCAGCCCCGACAGCTTCGTCTCAATCTACGAGCAGTACTTC.

This clonotype was detected a few times. The chain couples TRBV5-5 to TRBJ1-5, with 7 bases fitting TRBD1. Per the germline V gene, CDR1 is SGHKS and CDR2 is YYEKEE (reference sequence). CDR3 length: 15 residues. V lost 4 bases, J lost 4 bases, and 8 bases stayed unmatched. This CDR3 reads CASSATGTENQPQHF. The CDR3 nucleotides are TGTGCCAGCAGCGCAACCGGGACAGAAAATCAGCCCCAGCATTTT.

V gene TRBV20-1 combines with J gene TRBJ1-5; D ambiguous. Trimming took 6 bases from V and 0 from J, leaving 9 bases between them. CDR1 DFQATT and CDR2 SNEGSKA come from the germline V gene (reference sequence). The CDR3 is 13 amino acids. The CDR3 coding sequence is TGCAGTGCCATTTTAGATAGCAATCAGCCCCAGCATTTT. Protein sequence: CSAILDSNQPQHF.

The table lists this clonotype with a few counts. The gene calls are TRBV6-1 and TRBJ2-7, with D possibly being TRBD2 (5 bases). The CDR3 has 15 residues. V lost 0 bases and J 0 bases, leaving 9 bases between the germline ends. The germline V gene encodes CDR1 MNHNS and CDR2 SASEGT. In nucleotides, the CDR3 is TGTGCCAGCAGTGAAGCACCGGGGAGCTCCTACGAGCAGTACTTC. It specifies CASSEAPGSSYEQYF.